The rows below give T cell receptor beta chains drawn from one sample of a study of T cells in Graves' hyperthyroidism and ophthalmopathy. TCRdb recomputed calls from the multiplex PCR reads with MiXCR, one row per CDR3 protein. This sample has 500,000 to 650,000 distinct CDR3 sequences; 12% to 15% occur once, and the top ten carry approximately 14%. The source material was blood. These receptor sequences come from a woman between 40 and 55 years old with Graves' hyperthyroidism. CDR3s include the opening cysteine and the closing phenylalanine or tryptophan. Fields, in order: clone size, D gene, J gene, V gene, CDR3 DNA, CDR3 protein. The D gene is left open where the match is weak. Clone size appears in some rows only: once, few, many, or a class for an expanded clone.

. TRBD2 TRBJ2-1 TRBV20-1 TGCAGTGCTAGACCGGGACTAGCGACTAATGAGCAGTTCTTC CSARPGLATNEQFF
. . TRBJ2-2 TRBV7-3 TGTGCCAGCAGCTTAAAAACCAGGGAGCTGTTTTTT CASSLKTRELFF
many . TRBJ2-5 TRBV2 TGTGCCAGCAAAGTAGGCCAAGAGACCCAGTACTTC CASKVGQETQYF
many TRBD1 TRBJ2-2 TRBV28 TGTGCCGGTAAACAGGGGGGGAACACCGGGGAGCTGTTTTTT CAGKQGGNTGELFF
. TRBD1 TRBJ1-6 TRBV25-1 TGTGCCAGCAGTGAATCGTTAGGGGGCAGGAATTCACCCCTCCACTTT CASSESLGGRNSPLHF
many TRBD2 TRBJ2-7 TRBV6-1 TGTGCCAGCAAAGAGGGACTAGCGGACTACTACGAGCAGTACTTC CASKEGLADYYEQYF
many . TRBJ2-1 TRBV12-3/TRBV12-4 TGTGCCAGCAGCCTAGTAAGGGTACGGAATGAGCAGTTCTTC CASSLVRVRNEQFF
. . TRBJ2-2 TRBV28 TGTGCCAGCAGTTTACTAGGGGGCACCGGGGAGCTGTTTTTT CASSLLGGTGELFF
. TRBD1 TRBJ1-4 TRBV7-9 TGTGCCAGCAGCAAAGGGACAGGGGGTTCGGGTGAAAAACTGTTTTTT CASSKGTGGSGEKLFF
many . TRBJ2-7 TRBV12-3/TRBV12-4 TGTGCCAGCAGTTCCCCTACGAGAGAGCAGTACTTC CASSSPTREQYF
few . TRBJ2-1 TRBV28 TGTGCCAGCAGTTTCGCGTATGAGCAGTTCTTC CASSFAYEQFF
many . TRBJ1-2 TRBV28 TGTGCCAGCAGACGGGTCCCAGTGGGCTATGGCTACACCTTC CASRRVPVGYGYTF
many TRBD2 TRBJ2-3 TRBV3-1 TGTGCCAGCAGCCCTCGGGAGGTCCGCACAGATACGCAGTATTTT CASSPREVRTDTQYF
few TRBD1 TRBJ2-1 TRBV5-8 TGTGCCAGCAGCAGAGAGATTGGGGACAGCGCCTACAATGAGCAGTTCTTC CASSREIGDSAYNEQFF